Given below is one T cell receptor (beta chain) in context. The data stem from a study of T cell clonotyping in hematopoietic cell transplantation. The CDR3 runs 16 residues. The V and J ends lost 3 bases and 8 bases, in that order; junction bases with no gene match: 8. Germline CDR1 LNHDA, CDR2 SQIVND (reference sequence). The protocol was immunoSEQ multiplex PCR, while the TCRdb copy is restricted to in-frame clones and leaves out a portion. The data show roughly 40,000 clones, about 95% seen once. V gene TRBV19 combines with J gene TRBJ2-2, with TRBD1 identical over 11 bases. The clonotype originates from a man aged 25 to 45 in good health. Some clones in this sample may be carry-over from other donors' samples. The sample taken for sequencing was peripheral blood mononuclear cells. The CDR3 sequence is CASSMGPRDRGGELFF. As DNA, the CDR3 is TGTGCCAGTAGTATGGGGCCAAGGGACAGGGGGGGGGAGCTGTTTTTT.